The 12 T cell receptor beta chains given below trace back to one sample, sequenced in a study of T cells in Graves' hyperthyroidism and ophthalmopathy. What was amplified from RNA transcripts were TCR beta CDR3 regions. HTBI primers were the set used in a first-round RT-PCR of the TCR CDR3. Each CDR3 protein gets one entry after TCRdb re-called the multiplex PCR reads with MiXCR. The sample lists roughly 740,000 distinct CDR3 sequences, less than 20% occurring once. The specimen sequenced was blood. These receptors originate from a man aged 18 to 35 with Graves' hyperthyroidism.

The table lists this clonotype with many counts. This chain joins TRBV29-1 and TRBJ2-5; D uncertain. Trimming removed 4 bases at V and 1 base at J, with 7 bases between. CDR1 and CDR2 from the germline V gene are SQVTM and ANQGSEA. CDR3 size: 12 residues. CDR3 region: CSVGLPQETQYF. The CDR3 DNA is TGCAGCGTTGGACTGCCCCAAGAGACCCAGTACTTC.

This clonotype appeared once. The CDR3 loop reads CASNMRGGGNQPQHF. In DNA form, the CDR3 reads TGTGCCAGCAACATGAGGGGGGGTGGAAATCAGCCCCAGCATTTT. The chain couples TRBV28 to TRBJ1-5; D perhaps matches TRBD1 (6 bases). V dropped 7 bases and J dropped 4 bases, with 17 bases sitting between them. This CDR3 has 15 residues. Germline V gene data show CDR1 as MDHEN and CDR2 as SYDVKM.

This clonotype has a handful of counts. The chain carries TRBV19 and TRBJ1-5; D unclear. V lost 7 bases and J 9 bases, leaving 19 bases between the germline ends. The CDR3 length is 14 residues. The V gene's germline CDR1 is LNHDA and CDR2 SQIVND (reference sequence). The CDR3 loop is CASTAGRYDGPQHF. CDR3 nucleotides: TGTGCCAGTACCGCCGGACGGTACGATGGGCCCCAGCATTTT.

The rearrangement uses TRBV4-1 and TRBJ2-7, with TRBD2 matching 11 bases. Germline V gene lookup returns CDR1 MGHRA and CDR2 YSYEKL. The CDR3 covers 16 residues. J gave up 0 bases and V 2 bases, and 3 bases lay outside the gene matches. Here the CDR3 DNA reads TGCGCCAGCAGCCAACCTGGGACTAGCGGCTCCTACGAGCAGTACTTC. Protein product: CASSQPGTSGSYEQYF.

This clonotype was counted between two and nine times. The chain combines TRBV20-1 with TRBJ1-1; D possibly corresponds to TRBD1 (5 bases). CDR3 length: 15 amino acids. The V end lost 2 bases, the J end lost 5 bases, and 18 bases lay between the germline ends. Germline CDR1 and CDR2: DFQATT and SNEGSKA (reference sequence). In DNA, the CDR3 is TGCAGTGCTAGATCCCTCTCGGGGGGAGCTACTGAAGCTTTCTTT. This gives the protein CSARSLSGGATEAFF.

This clonotype was counted only a few times. The CDR3 reads CASSEGLAGEGRETQYF. The CDR3 DNA follows: TGTGCCAGCAGCGAGGGGCTAGCGGGAGAGGGGCGGGAGACCCAGTACTTC. The gene calls are TRBV2 and TRBJ2-5; 10 bases agree with TRBD2. V lost 6 bases and J lost 5; bases outside the gene matches: 15. The CDR3 spans 17 residues. Germline-derived CDR1 and CDR2 are SNHLY and FYNNEI.

The chain employs TRBV7-6 and TRBJ1-1; 7 nucleotides align to TRBD1. Germline lookup yields CDR1 SGHVS and CDR2 FNYEAQ. The CDR3 extends over 14 amino acids. Trimming at V came to 5 bases and at J to 5 bases, leaving 8 bases not matched to a gene. Here the CDR3 reads CASSTGDRRTEAFF. The CDR3 nucleotides read TGTGCCAGCAGCACCGGGGACAGAAGGACTGAAGCTTTCTTT. Full variable domain (missing parts from reference TRBV7-6 and TRBJ1-1): GAGVSQSPRYKVTKRGQDVALRCDPISGHVSLYWYRQALGQGPEFLTYFNYEAQQDKSGLPNDRFSAERPEGSISTLTIQRTEQRDSAMYRCASSTGDRRTEAFFGQGTRLTVV.

This clonotype was observed once. The chain is built from TRBV4-1 and TRBJ1-5, with 8 nucleotides matching TRBD1. The germline V gene has CDR1 MGHRA and CDR2 YSYEKL. V trimming: 0 bases; J trimming: 4 bases; junction bases outside the gene matches: 2. CDR3 length: 15 amino acids. In DNA, the CDR3 is TGCGCCAGCAGCCAAGAATGGACAGGGAATCAGCCCCAGCATTTT. Protein product: CASSQEWTGNQPQHF.

This clonotype has ten or more counts. The chain couples TRBV28 to TRBJ1-5, with 10 bases that match TRBD1. This CDR3 is 14 amino acids long. Germline CDR1 is MDHEN and CDR2 is SYDVKM. The junction had 4 bases not matched to a gene; V was cut back by 6 bases and J by 5 bases. The CDR3 DNA sequence: TGTGCCAGCAGCTCAGGACAGGGGGATCAGCCCCAGCATTTT. Amino acids: CASSSGQGDQPQHF.

Only a few counts were recorded for this clonotype. The V and J genes are TRBV19 and TRBJ2-1, with 8 bases lining up with TRBD2. CDR3 length: 16 amino acids. J gave up 1 base and V 6 bases, and 8 bases lay outside the gene matches. CDR1 and CDR2 from the germline V gene are LNHDA and SQIVND (reference sequence). The DNA of the CDR3 is TGTGCCAGTAGGAGATCTGGCGGGGGGTCCTACAATGAGCAGTTCTTC. It yields the protein CASRRSGGGSYNEQFF.

This clonotype was detected ten times or more. The V call is TRBV7-2, the J call TRBJ2-1; 8 bases fit TRBD2. The CDR3 spans 16 residues. Trimming at V came to 1 base and at J to 3 bases, leaving 5 bases not matched to a gene. Germline CDR1 SGHTA, CDR2 FQGNSA. CDR3: CASSLGTSGNYNEQFF. The CDR3 DNA reads TGTGCCAGCAGCTTAGGTACTAGCGGAAACTACAATGAGCAGTTCTTC.

This clonotype was seen at least ten times. DNA of the CDR3: TGTGCCAGCAGTACGACTACAGGGGGCTACGCAGATACGCAGTATTTT. It codes for CASSTTTGGYADTQYF. The chain is built from TRBV28 and TRBJ2-3, with 9 bases fitting TRBD1. The CDR3 loop spans 16 amino acids. Per germline, CDR1 MDHEN and CDR2 SYDVKM. The V segment lost 5 bases and the J segment 4 bases; nucleotides outside the gene matches: 10.